These 2 T cell receptor beta chains originate from one sample sequenced in a study of blood T cell repertoires in COVID-19. The data were produced by immunoSEQ multiplex PCR, yet TCRdb's version contains in-frame clones alone and is incomplete. The sample lists tens of thousands of clones, around 83% occurring once. Sequenced sample: peripheral blood. These receptors originate from a man aged 55 to 70 with active COVID-19.

This chain connects TRBV11-3 to TRBJ2-3; 13 bases are shared with TRBD2. The germline CDR1 and CDR2 sequences are SGHNT and YENEEA. The CDR3 has 18 amino acids. The junction had 9 bases not matched to a gene; V was cut back by 3 bases and J by 3 bases. The CDR3 DNA sequence: TGTGCCAGCAGCTTCGGGCGACTAGCGGGGGGCAGGACAGATACGCAGTATTTT. Its translation: CASSFGRLAGGRTDTQYF.

This sequence joins TRBV6-5 and TRBJ1-4; D might be TRBD1 (5 bases). Germline V gene lookup returns CDR1 MNHEY and CDR2 SVGAGI. The CDR3 runs 15 residues. Between the trimmed V and J ends, which lost 5 bases and 3 bases, there was a span of 13 bases. CDR3 protein: CASSPFGGSNEKLFF. The CDR3, as DNA: TGTGCCAGCAGTCCCTTCGGGGGGTCTAATGAAAAACTGTTTTTT.